Listed below are T cell receptor beta chains from one sample, sequenced in a study of shared clonotypes between healthy human individuals. The assay was immunoSEQ multiplex PCR, and TCRdb's table has in-frame clones only and misses some. The table records approximately 2,200,000 clones, approximately 94% of them present only once. The sample was naive CD8+ T cells from PBMCs. Source of these receptors: a young man in good health. Some clones in this sample may be carry-over from other donors' samples. CDR3s include the opening cysteine and the closing phenylalanine or tryptophan. The D gene is left open where the match is weak. Rows give clone size only sometimes, using once, few, many, or a class for an expanded clone.

abundance,j_gene,d_gene,v_gene,CDR3aa,CDR3nt
.,TRBJ2-2,.,TRBV27,CASSLRGGELFF,TGTGCCAGCAGCCTACGGGGCGGGGAGCTGTTTTTT
.,TRBJ1-2,.,TRBV6-5,CASSYRWGNPYGYTF,TGTGCCAGCAGTTACCGGTGGGGGAACCCCTATGGCTACACCTTC
.,TRBJ1-1,.,TRBV19,CATKDGPTEAFF,TGTGCCACTAAGGACGGCCCCACTGAAGCTTTCTTT
.,TRBJ2-7,.,TRBV4-1,CASSQGWPGGSYEQYF,TGCGCCAGCAGCCAAGGGTGGCCCGGAGGGTCCTACGAGCAGTACTTC
.,TRBJ2-3,.,TRBV5-6,CASSWGTSTDTQYF,TGTGCCAGCAGCTGGGGGACTAGCACAGATACGCAGTATTTT
.,TRBJ2-3,TRBD2,TRBV6-6,CASTLGRGSTDTQYF,TGTGCCAGCACCCTGGGGAGGGGTAGCACAGATACGCAGTATTTT
.,TRBJ1-5,.,TRBV27,CASSIGRGNQPQHF,TGTGCCAGCAGCATCGGACGCGGAAATCAGCCCCAGCATTTT
few,TRBJ1-5,.,TRBV28,CASASPNQPQHF,TGTGCCAGCGCTTCCCCGAATCAGCCCCAGCATTTT
.,TRBJ2-1,TRBD2,TRBV11-2,CASSPRGSSYNEQFF,TGTGCCAGCAGCCCCCGCGGGAGCTCCTACAATGAGCAGTTCTTC
.,TRBJ2-5,.,TRBV28,CASSFPGFGETQYF,TGTGCCAGCAGTTTTCCGGGGTTCGGAGAGACCCAGTACTTC
.,TRBJ2-5,TRBD1,TRBV5-8,CASSPWTGWETQYF,TGTGCCAGCAGCCCCTGGACAGGGTGGGAGACCCAGTACTTC
few,TRBJ1-2,TRBD1,TRBV2,CASHRDRANYGYTF,TGTGCCAGCCACCGGGACAGAGCTAACTATGGCTACACCTTC
.,TRBJ1-3,TRBD1,TRBV7-9,CASSLGRGTGGGNTIYF,TGTGCCAGCAGTTTGGGCCGGGGGACAGGGGGCGGAAACACCATATATTTT
.,TRBJ2-2,.,TRBV6-5,CASSYLGHGAPGELFF,TGTGCCAGCAGTTACTTGGGACACGGGGCCCCCGGGGAGCTGTTTTTT
.,TRBJ2-3,.,TRBV7-7,CASSLADWDTQYF,TGTGCCAGCAGCTTAGCGGACTGGGACACGCAGTATTTT
.,TRBJ1-4,.,TRBV7-9,CASSLGRGEKLFF,TGTGCCAGCAGCTTAGGTCGGGGGGAAAAACTGTTTTTT
.,TRBJ2-7,.,TRBV5-1,CASSPGFKDLSYEQYF,TGCGCCAGCAGCCCCGGTTTCAAGGACCTATCATACGAGCAGTACTTC
.,TRBJ1-5,.,TRBV6-5,CASSRTELNQPQHF,TGTGCCAGCAGCCGGACAGAGCTCAATCAGCCCCAGCATTTT
.,TRBJ2-7,.,TRBV13,CASSGLSTGAEGYEQYF,TGTGCCAGCAGCGGACTGAGTACGGGGGCCGAGGGCTACGAGCAGTACTTC
.,TRBJ2-3,.,TRBV29-1,CSVEGMGLPYLNLHTKYF,TGCAGCGTTGAAGGAATGGGACTCCCGTATTTGAACCTCCACACCAAGTATTTT
.,TRBJ2-7,TRBD2,TRBV28,CASSSGLAGGPYEQYF,TGTGCCAGCAGTTCGGGACTAGCGGGAGGACCCTACGAGCAGTACTTC
.,TRBJ2-1,.,TRBV9,CASSVRLVPPYNEQFF,TGTGCCAGCAGCGTACGACTCGTTCCCCCCTACAATGAGCAGTTCTTC
once,TRBJ2-1,TRBD2,TRBV28,CASSLDLAGGEQFF,TGTGCCAGCAGCCTTGATTTAGCGGGAGGTGAGCAGTTCTTC
.,TRBJ1-1,.,TRBV27,CASSLLGQREAFF,TGTGCCAGCAGTCTCCTGGGGCAGCGAGAAGCTTTCTTT
.,TRBJ2-3,TRBD1,TRBV5-1,CASREGQGAADTQYF,TGCGCCAGCAGGGAGGGACAGGGGGCCGCAGATACGCAGTATTTT
.,TRBJ2-5,.,TRBV11-2,CASSLVWSEERETQYF,TGTGCCAGCAGCTTAGTTTGGTCAGAGGAGCGGGAGACCCAGTACTTC
.,TRBJ2-4,.,TRBV5-6,CASSVQAKNIQYF,TGTGCCAGCAGCGTGCAGGCCAAAAACATTCAGTACTTC
.,TRBJ2-7,TRBD2,TRBV7-3,CASSLEAGAFNEQYF,TGTGCCAGCAGCTTAGAAGCGGGAGCATTCAACGAGCAGTACTTC
.,TRBJ2-3,.,TRBV28,CASTLLYPRQGADTQYF,TGTGCCAGCACTCTTCTCTACCCCCGGCAGGGAGCAGATACGCAGTATTTT
.,TRBJ1-2,TRBD1,TRBV14,CASSPHRGPFPYGYTF,TGTGCCAGCAGCCCCCACAGGGGGCCCTTCCCCTATGGCTACACCTTC
.,TRBJ1-1,.,TRBV27,CASSLSLNTEAFF,TGTGCCAGCAGTTTAAGTCTGAACACTGAAGCTTTCTTT
.,TRBJ1-5,TRBD1,TRBV27,CASSQTGGNQPQHF,TGTGCCAGCAGTCAGACAGGGGGGAATCAGCCCCAGCATTTT
few,TRBJ2-7,.,TRBV11-2,CASSLAGAEQYF,TGTGCCAGCAGCTTAGCGGGGGCCGAGCAGTACTTC
.,TRBJ2-3,.,TRBV10-3,CAISDPRRAEDTQYF,TGTGCCATCAGTGACCCAAGACGGGCCGAGGATACGCAGTATTTT
.,TRBJ2-7,.,TRBV9,CASSAAYRRYF,TGTGCCAGCAGCGCCGCATACCGAAGGTACTTC
once,TRBJ1-5,.,TRBV27,CASREDRWSNQPQHF,TGTGCCAGCAGGGAAGACAGGTGGAGCAATCAGCCCCAGCATTTT
.,TRBJ1-1,TRBD1,TRBV5-1,CASSITTGGAGTEAFF,TGCGCCAGCAGCATCACGACAGGGGGCGCTGGCACTGAAGCTTTCTTT
.,TRBJ2-7,.,TRBV10-3,CAIRTSYYEQYF,TGTGCCATCAGAACTAGCTACTACGAGCAGTACTTC
.,TRBJ2-7,.,TRBV5-1,CASSLAGEQYF,TGCGCCAGCAGCTTGGCAGGCGAGCAGTACTTC
once,TRBJ1-1,.,TRBV11-2,CASNLGRGAGTEAFF,TGTGCCAGCAACCTCGGAAGGGGGGCGGGGACTGAAGCTTTCTTT
.,TRBJ2-2,.,TRBV29-1,CSVEAGVTGELFF,TGCAGCGTTGAAGCAGGGGTCACCGGGGAGCTGTTTTTT
.,TRBJ1-1,.,TRBV6-5,CASTPLRERNTEAFF,TGTGCCAGCACCCCCCTGCGGGAGAGGAACACTGAAGCTTTCTTT
.,TRBJ1-4,.,TRBV6-1,CASSDLGNNEKLFF,TGTGCCAGCAGTGATTTGGGGAATAATGAAAAACTGTTTTTT
.,TRBJ2-3,TRBD2,TRBV19,CASSSGGRQSTDTQYF,TGTGCCAGTAGTTCTGGCGGGAGGCAAAGCACAGATACGCAGTATTTT
.,TRBJ2-6,.,TRBV28,CASSLGPTDFSGANVLTF,TGTGCCAGCAGTTTAGGACCGACAGACTTCTCTGGGGCCAACGTCCTGACTTTC
.,TRBJ2-2,.,TRBV4-1,CASRGAVAGPQNTGELFF,TGCGCCAGCAGGGGGGCGGTTGCGGGACCCCAGAACACCGGGGAGCTGTTTTTT
.,TRBJ2-1,TRBD2,TRBV7-3,CASSPNWGTSSMVDEQFF,TGTGCCAGCAGCCCGAACTGGGGGACTAGCAGTATGGTCGATGAGCAGTTCTTC
.,TRBJ1-2,TRBD1,TRBV5-5,CASSLGTGINYGYTF,TGTGCCAGCAGCTTGGGGACAGGGATCAACTATGGCTACACCTTC
.,TRBJ2-3,.,TRBV6-6,CARRQAPCDTDTQYF,TGTGCCCGAAGACAGGCGCCCTGCGACACAGATACGCAGTATTTT
.,TRBJ2-3,TRBD1,TRBV5-1,CASSLEGTGRGTDTQYF,TGCGCCAGCAGCTTGGAGGGGACAGGGAGAGGGACAGATACGCAGTATTTT
.,TRBJ2-7,.,TRBV6-6,CASKFSSYEQYF,TGTGCCAGCAAGTTTTCCTCCTACGAGCAGTACTTC
once,TRBJ2-7,TRBD2,TRBV13,CASSPAGTSGGTSYEQYF,TGTGCCAGCAGCCCAGCCGGGACTAGCGGGGGCACTTCCTACGAGCAGTACTTC
once,TRBJ1-3,.,TRBV5-6,CASSPRTLSGNTIYF,TGTGCCAGCAGCCCGAGGACGCTCTCTGGAAACACCATATATTTT